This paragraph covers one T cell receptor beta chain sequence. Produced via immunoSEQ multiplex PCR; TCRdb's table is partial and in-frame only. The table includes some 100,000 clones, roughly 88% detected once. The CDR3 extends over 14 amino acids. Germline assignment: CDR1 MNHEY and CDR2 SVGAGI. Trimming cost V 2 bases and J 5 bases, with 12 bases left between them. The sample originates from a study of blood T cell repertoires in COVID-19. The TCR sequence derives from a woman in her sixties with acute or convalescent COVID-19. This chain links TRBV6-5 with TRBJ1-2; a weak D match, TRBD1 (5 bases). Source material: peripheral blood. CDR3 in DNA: TGTGCCAGCAGTTACGATGGGGGGTCTTATGGCTACACCTTC. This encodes CASSYDGGSYGYTF.